The clone carrying this T cell receptor (beta chain) came up once. Data came from immunoSEQ multiplex PCR; TCRdb stores just in-frame clones and leaves some out. In the table there are over 250,000 clones, 70% to 80% of which are singletons. These data come from a study of blood T cell repertoires in COVID-19. Trimming removed 6 bases from V and 10 bases from J; junction bases left unmatched: 7. The CDR3 consists of 13 residues. The sample consisted of peripheral blood. This TCR was recovered from a woman older than 75 with acute or convalescent COVID-19. The V and J genes are TRBV12-3 or TRBV12-4 and TRBJ2-3, with 10 positions matching TRBD1. The CDR3 DNA is TGTGCCAGCAGGAGACAGGGGGCGGCAGCGCAGTATTTT. It yields the protein CASRRQGAAAQYF.